These 19 T cell receptor beta chains share one sample of origin, sequenced in a study of radiation and T cells in renal cell carcinoma. Time point meaning: baseline pretreatment blood. Regarding treatment: 15 Gy SBRT to primary tumor, nephrectomy 4 weeks later. Repertoires were generated with immunoSEQ multiplex PCR, while TCRdb's copy carries only in-frame clones and drops some. The sample records some 140,000 clones, about 88% being singletons. This material consisted of blood, taken from a patient whose treatment included radiotherapy and nephrectomy. These receptors were obtained from a woman aged 50 to 60 with renal cell carcinoma.

The chain uses TRBV18 and TRBJ2-7, with TRBD1 matching 10 bases. Trimming cost V 1 base and J 4 bases; bases outside gene matches: 1. In germline, CDR1 is KGHSH, CDR2 LQKENI. The CDR3 is 14 residues long. The DNA of the CDR3 is TGTGCCAGCTCACCACGGGGACAGGGGTACGAGCAGTACTTC. It yields the protein CASSPRGQGYEQYF.

This clone has only a few counts. The V gene is TRBV6-4, the J gene TRBJ1-5; unclear D gene. The CDR3 runs to 8 residues. CDR1 and CDR2 (germline): MRHNA, SNTAGT. The CDR3 is CREQPQHF. DNA for the CDR3: TGTCGGGAACAGCCCCAGCATTTT.

The chain is built from TRBV6-5 and TRBJ1-1, with D possibly matching TRBD1 (6 bases). The V and J ends lost 6 bases and 4 bases respectively, with 12 bases between them. The length of the CDR3 is 13 residues. Germline V gene data show CDR1 as MNHEY and CDR2 as SVGAGI. In nucleotides, the CDR3 is TGTGCCAGCAGCCATACAGGGACCACTGAAGCTTTCTTT. It yields the protein CASSHTGTTEAFF.

The rearrangement joins TRBV9 to TRBJ2-6, with D hard to call. This CDR3 spans 18 amino acids. Per germline, CDR1 SGDLS and CDR2 YYNGEE. Trimming pared 3 bases from V and 2 bases from J, leaving 18 bases between. The CDR3 bases are TGTGCCAGCAGCGCCACATCCGGCGCGAAGGCTGGGGCCAACGTCCTGACTTTC. Encoded protein: CASSATSGAKAGANVLTF.

The chain has TRBV6-6 and TRBJ1-4, with 8 positions matching TRBD1. Germline V gives CDR1 MNHNY, CDR2 SVGAGI (reference sequence). J gave up 5 bases and V 8 bases, and 7 bases lay outside the gene matches. CDR3 length: 14 residues. CDR3 bases: TGTGCCAGCGCTCTACGGACAGGGAATGAAAAACTGTTTTTT. Translated: CASALRTGNEKLFF.

The chain carries TRBV6-1 and TRBJ1-3; TRBD1 might be the D (6 bases). Germline CDR1 and CDR2: MNHNS and SASEGT. CDR3 length equals 17 residues. The V end lost 0 bases, the J end lost 1 base, and 13 bases lay between the germline ends. CDR3 protein: CASSEAAGVGSGNTIYF. CDR3 sequence (DNA): TGTGCCAGCAGTGAAGCGGCAGGGGTGGGTTCTGGAAACACCATATATTTT.

This clone has only a few counts. This sequence joins TRBV25-1 and TRBJ2-2; 7 bases map to TRBD2. The CDR3 consists of 13 residues. Germline loops: CDR1 MGHDK, CDR2 SYGVNS. Trimming took 8 bases from V and 0 from J; bases not matched to a gene: 0. CDR3 sequence reads: CASGGANTGELFF. CDR3 DNA: TGTGCCAGCGGGGGGGCGAACACCGGGGAGCTGTTTTTT.

The chain's CDR3 is CASSPHRLAAADTQYF. CDR3 in DNA: TGTGCCAGCAGCCCTCACCGACTAGCGGCTGCAGATACGCAGTATTTT. The chain employs TRBV7-2 and TRBJ2-3, with 9 nucleotides matching TRBD2. The CDR3 is made up of 16 amino acids. CDR1 SGHTA and CDR2 FQGNSA come from the germline V gene. Losses at the gene ends were 5 bases for V and 4 bases for J; bases not matched to a gene: 10. The variable domain in full, completed from reference TRBV7-2 and TRBJ2-3, reads GAGVSQSPSNKVTEKGKDVELRCDPISGHTALYWYRQSLGQGLEFLIYFQGNSAPDKSGLPSDRFSAERTGGSVSTLTIQRTQQEDSAVYLCASSPHRLAAADTQYFGPGTRLTVL.

This chain links TRBV19 with TRBJ2-3; a weak D match, TRBD1 (5 bases). Per germline, CDR1 LNHDA and CDR2 SQIVND (reference sequence). The CDR3 is 13 residues long. V dropped 5 bases and J dropped 9 bases, with 15 bases sitting between them. CDR3 DNA: TGTGCCAGTAGTCTGGGGCCCCGAGGCACGCAGTATTTT. This codes for CASSLGPRGTQYF.

V is TRBV4-3 and J is TRBJ1-6, with TRBD1 identical over 7 bases. The CDR3 loop spans 14 amino acids. Trimming removed 3 bases from V and 4 bases from J; junction bases left unmatched: 0. CDR1 LGHNA and CDR2 YSLEER come from the germline V gene. CDR3 sequence: CASSQGQYNSPLHF. CDR3 sequence (DNA): TGCGCCAGCAGCCAGGGACAGTATAATTCACCCCTCCACTTT.

The chain joins TRBV9 to TRBJ2-6; no definite D call. The CDR3 length is 13 residues. Germline CDR1 and CDR2: SGDLS and YYNGEE. The ends were cut back, 4 bases at V and 4 bases at J, with 6 bases in the middle. CDR3 residues: CASSPWGANVLTF. The CDR3 nucleotides read TGTGCCAGCAGCCCCTGGGGGGCCAACGTCCTGACTTTC.

This chain links TRBV10-3 with TRBJ2-7; D may correspond to TRBD1 or TRBD2 (5 bases each). Germline CDR1 reads ENHRY; CDR2 reads SYGVKD. The CDR3 is 14 amino acids. Trimming removed 8 bases at V and 4 bases at J, with 18 bases between. CDR3: CAISAWGRNYEQYF. The CDR3 coding sequence is TGTGCCATCTCGGCATGGGGACGTAATTACGAGCAGTACTTC.

This chain links TRBV18 with TRBJ2-3; D may be TRBD2 (7 bases). Germline assignment: CDR1 KGHSH and CDR2 LQKENI. V lost 6 bases and J lost 2, with 18 bases in between. There are 16 residues in the CDR3. This chain's CDR3 is CASSRENRDYTDTQYF. The CDR3 coding sequence is TGTGCCAGCTCCCGGGAGAACAGGGACTACACAGATACGCAGTATTTT.

V and J are TRBV6-5 and TRBJ1-2; D may be TRBD1 (6 bases). V lost 6 bases to trimming and J lost 4 bases, with 15 bases between them. The CDR3 length is 14 residues. Looked up from germline, CDR1 is MNHEY and CDR2 is SVGAGI. The CDR3 DNA reads TGTGCCAGCAGACGACAGGAGCACTTCTATGGCTACACCTTC. Translating gives CASRRQEHFYGYTF.

This clone was counted a single time. This chain joins TRBV5-1 and TRBJ1-6, with TRBD1 as a possible D gene (6 bases). The CDR3 is made up of 15 amino acids. CDR1 and CDR2 (germline): SGHRS, YFSETQ. V was pared by 4 bases and J by 9 bases, with 17 bases between. The CDR3 region is CASSKGGSGGSPLHF. The CDR3 DNA sequence: TGCGCCAGCAGCAAAGGGGGGTCCGGGGGTTCACCCCTCCACTTT. The full variable domain, rest sourced from reference TRBV5-1 and TRBJ1-6, is KAGVTQTPRYLIKTRGQQVTLSCSPISGHRSVSWYQQTPGQGLQFLFEYFSETQRNKGNFPGRFSGRQFSNSRSEMNVSTLELGDSALYLCASSKGGSGGSPLHFGNGTRLTVT.

The rearrangement uses TRBV29-1 and TRBJ1-1; no firm D call. This CDR3 is built from 12 residues. Germline assignment: CDR1 SQVTM and CDR2 ANQGSEA. V was pared by 4 bases and J by 3 bases, with 9 bases between. In nucleotides, the CDR3 is TGCAGCGTTGGGAACCGGGACACTGAAGCTTTCTTT. Amino acids: CSVGNRDTEAFF.

V gene TRBV6-1 combines with J gene TRBJ1-6; no definite D call. CDR1 is MNHNS and CDR2 is SASEGT in the germline V gene. The CDR3 spans 13 residues. V lost 0 bases and J lost 11, with 8 bases in between. CDR3 sequence reads: CASSEASRTPLHF. In nucleotides, the CDR3 is TGTGCCAGCAGTGAAGCGTCGAGAACACCCCTCCACTTT.

This chain connects TRBV6-6 to TRBJ2-3; the D is unclear. Germline assignment: CDR1 MNHNY and CDR2 SVGAGI (reference sequence). V lost 6 bases to trimming and J lost 0 bases, with 13 bases between them. The CDR3 runs 15 residues. CDR3: CASSSEDSSTDTQYF. CDR3 sequence (DNA): TGTGCCAGCAGCTCCGAGGATTCTAGCACAGATACGCAGTATTTT.

In the case of this clone: An end of the junction differs from the germline gene, which may be a read error. The chain joins TRBV7-9 to TRBJ2-1; perhaps TRBD2 as D (6 bases). This CDR3 is built from 13 residues. CDR1 SEHNR and CDR2 FQNEAQ come from the germline V gene (reference sequence). CDR3 loop: CASSLASGNEQFF. CDR3 in DNA: TGTGCTAGCAGCTTAGCGAGCGGGAATGAGCAGTTCTTC.